The 10 T cell receptor beta chains below come from one sample, sequenced in a study of shared clonotypes between healthy human individuals. This table comes from immunoSEQ multiplex PCR, and its TCRdb copy is limited to in-frame clones, with some not included. The sample has roughly 2.5 million clones, 85% to 95% seen once. Specimen: naive CD4+ T cells sorted from blood. Subset in this sample: CD45RA+ positively selected. These TCRs come from a man aged 18 to 29 in good health.

This chain joins TRBV5-5 and TRBJ2-3; no clear D. The CDR3 consists of 13 residues. CDR1 and CDR2 (germline): SGHKS, YYEKEE (reference sequence). V lost 4 bases and J 6 bases, leaving 12 bases between the germline ends. CDR3 amino acids: CASSRVGLDTQYF. The CDR3, as DNA: TGTGCCAGCAGCCGGGTGGGGTTGGATACGCAGTATTTT. Together with reference TRBV5-5 and TRBJ2-3, the CDR3 gives the full variable domain: DAGVTQSPTHLIKTRGQQVTLRCSPISGHKSVSWYQQVLGQGPQFIFQYYEKEERGRGNFPDRFSARQFPNYSSELNVNALLLGDSALYLCASSRVGLDTQYFGPGTRLTVL.

V usage is TRBV6-1 and J usage is TRBJ2-5, with TRBD1 matching 8 bases. The CDR3 is 14 amino acids. J lost 4 bases, V lost 4 bases, and 5 bases had no gene match. Germline CDR1 and CDR2: MNHNS and SASEGT. The CDR3 DNA reads as TGTGCCAGCAGTGGGCAGGGGGCCGCAGAGACCCAGTACTTC. Its translation: CASSGQGAAETQYF.

This rearrangement joins TRBV6-5 to TRBJ1-5; D unresolved. The CDR3 runs 15 residues. Germline CDR1 MNHEY, CDR2 SVGAGI. Trimming removed 0 bases from V and 3 bases from J, with 9 bases in between. CDR3 in amino acids: CASSYSRNNNQPQHF. The CDR3 DNA reads as TGTGCCAGCAGTTACTCCAGAAATAACAATCAGCCCCAGCATTTT.

The J gene is TRBJ2-1, the V gene TRBV12-5; 12 bases line up with TRBD2. The CDR3 loop spans 16 amino acids. From germline, CDR1 is LGHNT and CDR2 FRNRAP. V shed 1 base and J 7 bases; nucleotides not matched to a gene: 5. CDR3 coding DNA: TGTGCTAGTGGTTTGGCTCTAGCGGGGGGGTTTAATGAGCAGTTCTTC. Encoded protein: CASGLALAGGFNEQFF.

The chain is built from TRBV2 and TRBJ1-2; D is possibly TRBD1 (5 bases). The CDR3 length is 15 residues. Germline V gives CDR1 SNHLY, CDR2 FYNNEI. Trimming stripped 4 bases from V and 3 bases from J, with 15 bases between. The CDR3 region has the DNA TGTGCCAGCAGTGTAGGGGCCATCTTAGACTATGGCTACACCTTC. It codes for CASSVGAILDYGYTF.

The chain has TRBV5-1 and TRBJ2-3, with D possibly matching TRBD2 (7 bases). V lost 3 bases to trimming and J lost 4 bases, with 15 bases between them. CDR3 length: 15 residues. CDR1 and CDR2 from the germline V gene are SGHRS and YFSETQ. The CDR3 DNA follows: TGCGCCAGCAGCTCCCTTCGGGGGGCAGCAGATACGCAGTATTTT. This gives the protein CASSSLRGAADTQYF.

The chain carries TRBV27 and TRBJ2-5, with D perhaps TRBD1 or TRBD2 (5 bases each). Per the germline V gene, CDR1 is MNHEY and CDR2 is SMNVEV (reference sequence). Trimming removed 7 bases from V and 5 bases from J, with 14 bases in between. The CDR3 has 13 residues. Here the CDR3 reads CASTGGSGETQYF. As DNA, the CDR3 is TGTGCCAGCACCGGAGGATCAGGGGAGACCCAGTACTTC.

About this clone itself: Other DNA sequences in this specimen translate into the identical CDR3. CDR3 nucleotides: TGTGCCAGCAGCTTAGGACAGGGTGACACTGAAGCTTTCTTT. It specifies CASSLGQGDTEAFF. The rearrangement joins TRBV7-9 to TRBJ1-1; 7 bases fit TRBD1. The V gene end was trimmed by 1 base and the J gene end by 3 bases; junction bases not matched to a gene: 2. This CDR3 contains 14 residues. Per the germline V gene, CDR1 is SEHNR and CDR2 is FQNEAQ (reference sequence).

This chain links TRBV7-9 with TRBJ2-1; D not certain. The CDR3 length is 13 residues. The V end was cut by 0 bases, the J end by 9 bases, with 9 bases between. Germline assignment: CDR1 SEHNR and CDR2 FQNEAQ (reference sequence). CDR3 bases: TGTGCCAGCAGCTTAGCCGGTTTCAGTGAGCAGTTCTTC. This encodes CASSLAGFSEQFF.

The sample holds one count of this clone. J is TRBJ2-7 and V is TRBV9, with no clear D. This CDR3 contains 14 residues. V dropped 0 bases and J dropped 5 bases, with 12 bases sitting between them. CDR1 is SGDLS and CDR2 is YYNGEE in the germline V gene. As DNA, the CDR3 is TGTGCCAGCAGCGTAGCCCCAACTGCCCACGAGCAGTACTTC. The encoded protein is CASSVAPTAHEQYF.